Many counts were recorded for the clone carrying this TCR beta chain. TCRdb redid the calling of the PCR reads with MiXCR, one entry per CDR3 protein. Of 97,000 or so distinct CDR3 sequences in the sample, 20% to 30% were seen once. The source of the sample is a study of molecular identifiers for immune sequencing clone quantification. CDR1 SGHTS and CDR2 YDEGEE come from the germline V gene. Trimming took 4 bases from V and 7 from J, leaving 20 bases between them. The CDR3 totals 15 residues. Sequencing was done on a sample of naive CD8+ T cells from blood, with Jurkat cell RNA spiked in. Stated subset: FACS-sorted CD8+CD4-CCR7+CD45RA+ naive T cells. The chain is built from TRBV5-8 and TRBJ1-2; D is possibly TRBD1 (5 bases). The TCR comes from a human donor in good health. Some libraries in this study had Jurkat cell RNA spiked in. DNA for the CDR3: TGTGCCAGCAGCCCACCTGAGGGCAGGGTATCTGGCTACACCTTC. This gives the protein CASSPPEGRVSGYTF.